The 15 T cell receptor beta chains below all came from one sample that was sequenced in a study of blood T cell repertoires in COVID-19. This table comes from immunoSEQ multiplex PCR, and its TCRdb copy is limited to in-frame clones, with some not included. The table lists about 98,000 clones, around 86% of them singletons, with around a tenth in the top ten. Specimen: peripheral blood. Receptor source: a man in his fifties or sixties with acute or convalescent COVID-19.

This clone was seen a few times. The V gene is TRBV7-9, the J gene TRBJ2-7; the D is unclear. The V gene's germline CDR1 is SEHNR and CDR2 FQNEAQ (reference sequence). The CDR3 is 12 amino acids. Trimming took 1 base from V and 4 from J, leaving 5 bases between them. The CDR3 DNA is TGTGCCAGCAGCTTAGTCAGTTACGAGCAGTACTTC. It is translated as CASSLVSYEQYF.

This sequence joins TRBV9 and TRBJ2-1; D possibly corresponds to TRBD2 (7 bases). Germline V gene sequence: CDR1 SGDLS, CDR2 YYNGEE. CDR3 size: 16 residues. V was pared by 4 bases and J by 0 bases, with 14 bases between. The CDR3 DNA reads TGTGCCAGCAGCAGGGGGGGATCTAGCTCCTACAATGAGCAGTTCTTC. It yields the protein CASSRGGSSSYNEQFF.

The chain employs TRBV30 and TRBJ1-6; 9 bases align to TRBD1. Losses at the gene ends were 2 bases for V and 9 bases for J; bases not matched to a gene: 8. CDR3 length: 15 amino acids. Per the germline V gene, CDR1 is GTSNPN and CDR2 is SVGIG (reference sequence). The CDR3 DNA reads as TGTGCCTGGAGTCTCAGGGGACAGGGAAGTTCACCCCTCCACTTT. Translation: CAWSLRGQGSSPLHF. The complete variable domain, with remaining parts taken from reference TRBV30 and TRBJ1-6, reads SQTIHQWPATLVQPVGSPLSLECTVEGTSNPNLYWYRQAAGRGLQLLFYSVGIGQISSEVPQNLSASRPQDRQFILSSKKLLLSDSGFYLCAWSLRGQGSSPLHFGNGTRLTVT.

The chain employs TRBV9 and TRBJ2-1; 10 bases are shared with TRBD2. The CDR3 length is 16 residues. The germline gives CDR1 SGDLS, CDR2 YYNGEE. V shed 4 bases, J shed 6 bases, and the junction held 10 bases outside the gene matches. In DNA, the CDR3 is TGTGCCAGCAGCCCCCGAGCGGGAGGGGCCCCCAATGAGCAGTTCTTC. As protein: CASSPRAGGAPNEQFF.

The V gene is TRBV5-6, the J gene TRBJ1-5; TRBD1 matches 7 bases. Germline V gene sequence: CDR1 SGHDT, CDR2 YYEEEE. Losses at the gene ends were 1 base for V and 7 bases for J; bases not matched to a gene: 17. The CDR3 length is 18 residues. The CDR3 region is CASSLSTGSPLIGQPQHF. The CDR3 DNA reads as TGTGCCAGCAGCTTGTCGACAGGGAGCCCGCTGATTGGACAGCCCCAGCATTTT.

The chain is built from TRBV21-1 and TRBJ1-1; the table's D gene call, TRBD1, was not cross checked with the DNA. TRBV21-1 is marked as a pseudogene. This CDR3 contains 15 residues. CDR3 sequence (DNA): TGTGCCAGCAGCACCACGACAGGGTGTTACACTGAAGCTTTCTTT. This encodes CASSTTTGCYTEAFF.

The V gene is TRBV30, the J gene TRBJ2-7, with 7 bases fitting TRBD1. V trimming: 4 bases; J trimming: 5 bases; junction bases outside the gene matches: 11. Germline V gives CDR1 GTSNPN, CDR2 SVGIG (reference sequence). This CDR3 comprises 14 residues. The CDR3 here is CAWKFQQGSNEQYF. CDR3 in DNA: TGTGCCTGGAAATTTCAACAGGGGAGCAACGAGCAGTACTTC.

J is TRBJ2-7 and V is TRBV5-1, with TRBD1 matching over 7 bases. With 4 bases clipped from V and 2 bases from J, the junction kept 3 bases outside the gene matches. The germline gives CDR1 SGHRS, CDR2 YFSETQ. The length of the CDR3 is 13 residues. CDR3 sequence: CASSEGQTYEQYF. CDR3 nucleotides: TGCGCCAGCAGCGAGGGACAGACCTACGAGCAGTACTTC.

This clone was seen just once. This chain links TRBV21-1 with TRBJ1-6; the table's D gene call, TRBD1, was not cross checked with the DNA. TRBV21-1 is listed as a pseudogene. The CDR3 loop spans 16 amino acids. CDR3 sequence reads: CASALTRARGGSPLHF. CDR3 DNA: TGTGCCAGCGCCTTGACCCGGGCAAGGGGCGGTTCACCCCTCCACTTT.

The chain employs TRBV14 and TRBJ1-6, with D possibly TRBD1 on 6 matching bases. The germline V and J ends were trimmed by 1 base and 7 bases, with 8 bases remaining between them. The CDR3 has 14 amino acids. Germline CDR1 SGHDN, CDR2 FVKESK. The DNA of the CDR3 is TGTGCCAGCAGCCAAGTCAGGGGCAATTCACCCCTCCACTTT. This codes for CASSQVRGNSPLHF.

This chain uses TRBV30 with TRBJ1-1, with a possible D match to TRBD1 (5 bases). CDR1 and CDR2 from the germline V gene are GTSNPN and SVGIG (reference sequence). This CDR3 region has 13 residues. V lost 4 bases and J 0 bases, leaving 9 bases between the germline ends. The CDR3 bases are TGTGCCTGGACAGGGATCATGAACACTGAAGCTTTCTTT. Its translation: CAWTGIMNTEAFF.

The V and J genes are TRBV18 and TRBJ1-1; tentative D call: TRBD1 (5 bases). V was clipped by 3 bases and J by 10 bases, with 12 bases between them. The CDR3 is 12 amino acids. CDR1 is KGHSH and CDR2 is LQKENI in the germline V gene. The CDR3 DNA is TGTGCCAGCTCACCTCTGGACGGGGGAGCTTTCTTT. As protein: CASSPLDGGAFF.

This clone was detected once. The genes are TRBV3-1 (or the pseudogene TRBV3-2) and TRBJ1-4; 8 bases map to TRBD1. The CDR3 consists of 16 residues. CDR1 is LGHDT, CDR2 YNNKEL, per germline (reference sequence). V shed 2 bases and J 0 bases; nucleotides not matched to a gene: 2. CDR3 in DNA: TGTGCCAGCAGCCAACCAGGGGGCGCAACTAATGAAAAACTGTTTTTT. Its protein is CASSQPGGATNEKLFF.

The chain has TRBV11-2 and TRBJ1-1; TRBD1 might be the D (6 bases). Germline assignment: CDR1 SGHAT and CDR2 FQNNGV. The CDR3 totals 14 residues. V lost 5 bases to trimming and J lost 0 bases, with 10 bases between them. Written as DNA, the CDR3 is TGTGCCAGCAGCCCCCGACAGGTGAACACTGAAGCTTTCTTT. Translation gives CASSPRQVNTEAFF.

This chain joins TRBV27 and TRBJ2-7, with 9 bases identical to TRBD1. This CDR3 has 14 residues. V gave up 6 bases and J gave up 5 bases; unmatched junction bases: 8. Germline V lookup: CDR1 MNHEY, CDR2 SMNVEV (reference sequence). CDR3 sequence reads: CASRKPGQGHEQYF. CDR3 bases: TGTGCCAGCAGAAAACCGGGACAGGGCCACGAGCAGTACTTC.